This T cell receptor beta chain came from a study of identical twins. For this clonotype: Its antigen is still unknown.

Each CDR3 protein is one row after TCRdb ran MiXCR on the 5' RACE reads. The sample lists hundreds of thousands of distinct CDR3 sequences, roughly 20% occurring once. V was clipped by 3 bases and J by 5 bases, with 7 bases between them. CDR3 length: 12 residues. From germline, CDR1 is KGHSY and CDR2 FQNENV. Study-wide findings and caveats: A partial confounding effect on zero-insertion analyses could come from invariant MAIT and iNKT cells.

This sample was shared with a second study, whose subject was T cells expressing NK-cell markers.

This TCR was sampled from a young woman in good health. The chain recombines TRBV16 with TRBJ2-5; no clear D gene. The sequenced sample consisted of PBMCs. CDR3 protein: CASSHMEETQYF. The CDR3, as DNA: TGTGCCAGCAGCCATATGGAGGAGACCCAGTACTTC.